This TCR beta chain was found in a study of blood T cell repertoires in COVID-19 (dated by TCRdb to the early 2020s). For the study in its entirety: Collaborator samples came from the United States, Italy and Spain and covered acute and convalescent phases of COVID-19. HLA class I and class II types, where available, came from metadata supplied by the sample provider rather than from assay-based typing. Samples were obtained from the ongoing ImmuneRACE study (first 160 participants) and from approximately 1,200 subjects provided by 6 global collaborators. Subjects who had been exposed to COVID-19, were actively infected with it, or had recovered from it provided the deeply sampled blood TCRbeta repertoires that made up the dataset. A de-identified subject ID, COVID-19 status, age in years and sex were almost always included in the sample metadata. The repertoires were made available in a free public database intended to serve as a resource for research on the immune response to SARS-CoV-2. The prospective study material was composed of cDNA or gDNA derived from T cells, B-cell-depleted T cells, or PBMCs. Study-level results and caveats: Clinical and demographic metadata were provided uncurated, with the amount varying by source and participant.

TCRbeta CDR3 regions were amplified from genomic DNA by means of the immunoSEQ Assay, a bias-controlled multiplex PCR. Concerning the study's data processing: The number of nucleated cells in each sample was estimated from the amplification of reference gene primers within the assay. Sequence reads were collapsed and filtered to measure the absolute abundance of every unique TCRbeta CDR3 rearrangement. For each sample, productive Simpson clonality was calculated as the square root of Simpson's diversity index across productive rearrangements. TCRdb holds this immuneACCESS table with in-frame rearrangements only. Some clones are missing; in checked studies, unresolved V genes explain under half, and the rest has no known cause. Clone size and the V and J calls come from that table; the DNA yielded D and trimming. The sample table lists 200,000 or so clones, 75% to 90% of them with a count of one. Jointly, the top ten make up under 4% of the sample.

Participants in the prospective study were enrolled through a virtual design, were aged about 18 to 90 years, and lived in approximately 25 United States geographic areas. Cohort assignment in the prospective study relied on participant-reported clinical history from a screening survey and a study questionnaire. In the prospective study, whole blood, serum and a nasopharyngeal or oropharyngeal swab were collected from each participant by mobile phlebotomists. Additional blood draws and questionnaires over an approximately 2-month period could optionally be provided by prospective study participants. Before DNA extraction, blood samples from the prospective study were shipped at room temperature or frozen. The CDR3 sequence holds 15 residues, the cysteine and phenylalanine included. Only the CDR3 part of the read is kept: 45 bases, read in frame from the first base. CDR1 SEHNR and CDR2 FQNEAQ were looked up in the germline V gene (reference sequence). The junction shows trimming of 3 bases on V and 6 bases on J, and the gene matches do not reach 7 bases of it.

To note about this clone: Its target antigen remains unknown. No quality values exist for individual bases; no much larger clone is one base distant.

Sample: PBMCs or T cells enriched from blood (not recorded which). The sequence links TRBV7-9 to TRBJ1-4; 7 middle bases align to TRBD1. This TCR derives from a middle-aged woman with acute COVID-19. The CDR3 sequence is CASSFADREDEKLFF. The DNA sequence is TGTGCCAGCAGCTTCGCAGACAGGGAGGATGAAAAACTGTTTTTT.